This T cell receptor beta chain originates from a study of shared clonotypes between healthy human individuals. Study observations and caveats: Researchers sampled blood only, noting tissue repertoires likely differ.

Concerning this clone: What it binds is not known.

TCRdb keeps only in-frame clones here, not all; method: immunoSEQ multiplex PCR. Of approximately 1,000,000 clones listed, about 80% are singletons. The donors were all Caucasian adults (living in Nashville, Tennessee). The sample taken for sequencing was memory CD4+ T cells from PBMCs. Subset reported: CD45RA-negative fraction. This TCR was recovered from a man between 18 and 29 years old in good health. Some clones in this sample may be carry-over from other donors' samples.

The CDR3 protein is CASSYEGQGNTGELFF. DNA for the CDR3: TGTGCCAGCAGTTACGAGGGGCAGGGGAACACCGGGGAGCTGTTTTTT. The chain links TRBV6-6 to TRBJ2-2; D is perhaps TRBD1 or TRBD2 (5 bases each). The CDR3 has 16 amino acids. The V end was cut by 2 bases, the J end by 1 base, with 11 bases between. CDR1 is MNHNY and CDR2 is SVGAGI in the germline V gene (reference sequence).